This T cell receptor (beta chain) came from a study of blood T cells in healthy people across ages. Study results and caveats: Long-lived donors exceeded aged donors in naive CD4+ cells and diversity.

This clonotype was seen more than once but under ten times. Its target is not known. Trimming pared 5 bases from V and 9 bases from J, leaving 14 bases between. The CDR3 is made up of 13 amino acids. Combining a sample-barcoded 5' primer with a J-beta primer mix, a second PCR ran for about 7 to 12 cycles. TCRdb reprocessed the 5' RACE reads via MiXCR and lists one record per CDR3 protein. Of over 950,000 distinct CDR3 sequences in the sample, around two fifths were seen once. The chain uses TRBV12-3 or TRBV12-4 and TRBJ2-1; a weak D match, TRBD1 (6 bases). Specimen: blood. The receptor comes from a man younger than 35 in good health. CDR3 sequence reads: CASSTGTSSEQFF. In nucleotides, the CDR3 is TGTGCCAGCAGTACCGGGACATCGAGTGAGCAGTTCTTC.